The entry below describes one TCR beta chain. This sample stems from a study of a mutant IDH1 vaccine in newly diagnosed glioma. As for time point: baseline, week 1 (first vaccination visit). Treatment described: pre-vaccination baseline after standard-of-care therapy. In every donor, the tumor was a new WHO grade 3 or 4 IDH1-mutant, ATRX-lost astrocytoma. The CDR3 contains 14 residues. V was pared by 1 base and J by 10 bases, with 4 bases of the junction left unmatched. CDR1 is SEHNR and CDR2 is FQNEAQ in the germline V gene (reference sequence). Sequencing used immunoSEQ multiplex PCR; TCRdb keeps in-frame clones, though not all of them. The sample shows approximately 100,000 clones, roughly 89% of them seen only once.

V is TRBV7-9 and J is TRBJ2-1, with 10 bases lining up with TRBD1. The sequencing here drew on PBMCs, taken from a glioma patient treated with radiotherapy, temozolomide or both. The receptor's source is a woman between 45 and 65 years old with glioma. Here the CDR3 DNA reads TGTGCCAGCAGCTTAGTGGGGACAGGGGAGGAGCAGTTCTTC. This translates into CASSLVGTGEEQFF. The full variable domain, its missing parts supplied by reference TRBV7-9 and TRBJ2-1, is DTGVSQNPRHKITKRGQNVTFRCDPISEHNRLYWYRQTLGQGPEFLTYFQNEAQLEKSRLLSDRFSAERPKGSFSTLEIQRTEQGDSAMYLCASSLVGTGEEQFFGPGTRLTVL.